This T cell receptor (beta chain) is from a study of shared clonotypes between healthy human individuals. Broader study findings: About 5% of naive CD4 clonotypes were shared across four donors.

This CDR3 comprises 14 residues. V lost 10 bases and J lost 2; bases outside the gene matches: 10. Germline lookup yields CDR1 MGHDK and CDR2 SYGVNS. The method was immunoSEQ multiplex PCR; TCRdb's version includes in-frame clones alone and lacks a portion of them. Among approximately 2.5 million clones listed, over 85% were seen once. A remark on this clone: Its antigen is not identified.

J is TRBJ2-7 and V is TRBV25-1; 8 bases are a match to TRBD1. This sequence was found in a man aged 18 to 35 in good health. Sequencing used naive CD4+ T cells sorted from blood. Subset: CD45RA+ positively selected. The CDR3 coding sequence is TGTGCCACCTCGGACAGGGTTCGGCCCTACGAGCAGTACTTC. As protein: CATSDRVRPYEQYF.